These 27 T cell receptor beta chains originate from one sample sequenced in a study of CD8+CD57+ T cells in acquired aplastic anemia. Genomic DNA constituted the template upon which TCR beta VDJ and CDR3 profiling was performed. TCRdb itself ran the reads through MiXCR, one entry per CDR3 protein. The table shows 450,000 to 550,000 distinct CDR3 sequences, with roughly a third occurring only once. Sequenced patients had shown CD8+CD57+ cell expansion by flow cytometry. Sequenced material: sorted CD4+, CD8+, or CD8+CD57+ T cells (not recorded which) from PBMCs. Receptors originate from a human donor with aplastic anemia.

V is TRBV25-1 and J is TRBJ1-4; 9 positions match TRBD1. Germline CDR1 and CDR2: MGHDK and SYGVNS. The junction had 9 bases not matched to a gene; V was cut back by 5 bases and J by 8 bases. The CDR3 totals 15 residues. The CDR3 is CASSPPGTGREKLFF. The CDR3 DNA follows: TGTGCCAGCAGTCCGCCCGGGACAGGGAGGGAAAAACTGTTTTTT.

The CDR3 nucleotides are TGTGCCAGCAGCCGTGGGGGCACGGGAAACACTGAAGCTTTCTTT. This encodes CASSRGGTGNTEAFF. This sequence joins TRBV3-1 and TRBJ1-1, with D possibly being TRBD1 (6 bases). The CDR3 sequence is 15 residues long. V lost 4 bases, J lost 2 bases, and 14 bases lay in between. From germline, CDR1 is LGHDT and CDR2 YNNKEL (reference sequence).

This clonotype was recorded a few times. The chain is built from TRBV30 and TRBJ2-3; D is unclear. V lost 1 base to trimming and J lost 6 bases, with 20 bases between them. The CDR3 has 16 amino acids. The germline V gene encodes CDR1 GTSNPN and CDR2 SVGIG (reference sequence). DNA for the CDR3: TGTGCCTGGAGTGGGCACGGAATAAGATTGGGTGATACGCAGTATTTT. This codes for CAWSGHGIRLGDTQYF.

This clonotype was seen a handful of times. This chain's CDR3 is CASSPPSGHDEQFF. The CDR3 DNA follows: TGTGCCAGCTCACCACCATCAGGACACGATGAGCAGTTCTTC. This chain connects TRBV18 to TRBJ2-1; a possible D gene is TRBD1 (5 bases). V shed 0 bases and J shed 8 bases, with 11 bases lying between them. Looked up from germline, CDR1 is KGHSH and CDR2 is LQKENI. The CDR3 consists of 14 residues.

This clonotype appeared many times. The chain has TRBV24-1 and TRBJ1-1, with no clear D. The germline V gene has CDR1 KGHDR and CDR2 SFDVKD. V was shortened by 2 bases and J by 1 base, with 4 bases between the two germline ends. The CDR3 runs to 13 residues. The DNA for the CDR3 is TGTGCCACCAGTGATTCGGAGAACACTGAAGCTTTCTTT. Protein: CATSDSENTEAFF.

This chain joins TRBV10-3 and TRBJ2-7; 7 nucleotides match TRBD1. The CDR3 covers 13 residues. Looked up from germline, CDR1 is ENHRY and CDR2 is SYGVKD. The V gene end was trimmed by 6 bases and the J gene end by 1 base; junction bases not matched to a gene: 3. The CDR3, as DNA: TGTGCCATCAGGGAACAGGGGTCCTACGAGCAGTACTTC. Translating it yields CAIREQGSYEQYF.

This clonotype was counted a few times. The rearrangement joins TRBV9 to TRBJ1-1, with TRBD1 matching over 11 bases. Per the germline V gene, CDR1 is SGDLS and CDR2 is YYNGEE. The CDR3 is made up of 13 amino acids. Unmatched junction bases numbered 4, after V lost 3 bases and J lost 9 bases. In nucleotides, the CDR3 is TGTGCCAGCAGCGCCAGGGACAGGGGGAAAGCTTTCTTT. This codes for CASSARDRGKAFF. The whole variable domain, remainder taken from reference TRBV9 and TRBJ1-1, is DSGVTQTPKHLITATGQRVTLRCSPRSGDLSVYWYQQSLDQGLQFLIQYYNGEERAKGNILERFSAQQFPDLHSELNLSSLELGDSALYFCASSARDRGKAFFGQGTRLTVV.

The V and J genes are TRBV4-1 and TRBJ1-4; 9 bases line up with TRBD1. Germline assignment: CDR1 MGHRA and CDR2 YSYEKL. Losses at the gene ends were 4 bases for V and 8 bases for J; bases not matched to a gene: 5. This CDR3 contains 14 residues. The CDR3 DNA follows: TGCGCCAGCAGCCCGGACAGGGGAGTCGAAAAACTGTTTTTT. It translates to CASSPDRGVEKLFF.

The chain's CDR3 is CASSPTPYSNQPQHF. In DNA form, the CDR3 reads TGTGCCAGCAGCCCTACACCGTATAGCAATCAGCCCCAGCATTTT. This chain links TRBV6-1 with TRBJ1-5; D gene unclear. The germline V gene has CDR1 MNHNS and CDR2 SASEGT. The CDR3 extends over 15 amino acids. Trimming took 6 bases from V and 0 from J, leaving 12 bases between them.

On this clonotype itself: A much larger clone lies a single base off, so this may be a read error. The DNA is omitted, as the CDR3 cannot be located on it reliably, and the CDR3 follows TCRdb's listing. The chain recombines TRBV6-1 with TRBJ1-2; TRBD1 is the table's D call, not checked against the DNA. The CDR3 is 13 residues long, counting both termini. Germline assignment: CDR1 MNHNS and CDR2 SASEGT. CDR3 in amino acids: CASLQGSNYGCTF.

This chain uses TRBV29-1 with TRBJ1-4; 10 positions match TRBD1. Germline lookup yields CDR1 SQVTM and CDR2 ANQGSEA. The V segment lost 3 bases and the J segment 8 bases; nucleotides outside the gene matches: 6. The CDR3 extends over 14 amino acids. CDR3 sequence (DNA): TGCAGCGTTGAGGAGGACAGGGGGACCGAAAAACTGTTTTTT. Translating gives CSVEEDRGTEKLFF. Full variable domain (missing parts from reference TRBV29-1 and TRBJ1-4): SAVISQKPSRDICQRGTSLTIQCQVDSQVTMMFWYRQQPGQSLTLIATANQGSEATYESGFVIDKFPISRPNLTFSTLTVSNMSPEDSSIYLCSVEEDRGTEKLFFGSGTQLSVL.

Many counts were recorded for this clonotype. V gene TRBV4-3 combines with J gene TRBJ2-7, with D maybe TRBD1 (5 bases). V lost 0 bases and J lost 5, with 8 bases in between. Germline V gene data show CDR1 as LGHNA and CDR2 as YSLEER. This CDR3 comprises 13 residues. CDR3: CASSQESQDEQYF. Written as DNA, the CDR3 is TGCGCCAGCAGCCAAGAGTCACAGGACGAGCAGTACTTC.

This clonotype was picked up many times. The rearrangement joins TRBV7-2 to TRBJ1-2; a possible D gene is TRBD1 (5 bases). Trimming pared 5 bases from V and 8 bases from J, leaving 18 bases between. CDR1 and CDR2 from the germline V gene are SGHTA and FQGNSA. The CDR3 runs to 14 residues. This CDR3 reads CASSRPRAVGGYTF. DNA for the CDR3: TGTGCCAGCAGCCGACCCAGGGCCGTGGGGGGCTACACCTTC.

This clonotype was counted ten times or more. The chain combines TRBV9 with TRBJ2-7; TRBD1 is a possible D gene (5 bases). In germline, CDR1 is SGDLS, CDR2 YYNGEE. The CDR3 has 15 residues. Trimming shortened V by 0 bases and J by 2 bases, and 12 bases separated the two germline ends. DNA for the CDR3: TGTGCCAGCAGCGTAGATGGGGCCTACCCCTACGAGCAGTACTTC. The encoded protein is CASSVDGAYPYEQYF.

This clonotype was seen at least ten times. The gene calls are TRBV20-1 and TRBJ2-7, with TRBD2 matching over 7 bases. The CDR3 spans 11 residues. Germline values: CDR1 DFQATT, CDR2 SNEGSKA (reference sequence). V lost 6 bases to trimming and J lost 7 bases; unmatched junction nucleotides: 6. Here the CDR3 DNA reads TGCAGTGCCGTAACTAGCGAGGAGCAGTACTTC. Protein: CSAVTSEEQYF.

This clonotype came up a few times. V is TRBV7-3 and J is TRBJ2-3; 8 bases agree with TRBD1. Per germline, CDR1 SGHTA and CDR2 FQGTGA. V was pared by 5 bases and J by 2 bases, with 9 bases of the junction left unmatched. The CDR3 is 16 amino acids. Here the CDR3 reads CASSLQGDGDTDTQYF. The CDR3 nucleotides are TGTGCCAGCAGCCTACAGGGGGATGGGGACACAGATACGCAGTATTTT.

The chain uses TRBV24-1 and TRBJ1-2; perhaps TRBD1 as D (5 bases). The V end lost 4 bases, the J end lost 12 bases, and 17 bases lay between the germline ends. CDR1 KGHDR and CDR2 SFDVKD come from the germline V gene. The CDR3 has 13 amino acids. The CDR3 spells CATSETTGTGNTF. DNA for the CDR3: TGTGCCACCAGTGAGACCACAGGTACTGGAAACACCTTC.

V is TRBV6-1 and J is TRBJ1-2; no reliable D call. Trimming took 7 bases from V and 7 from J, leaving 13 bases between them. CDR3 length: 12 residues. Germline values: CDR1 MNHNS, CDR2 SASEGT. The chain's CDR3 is CASNRPRSGYTF. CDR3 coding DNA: TGTGCCAGCAATCGACCCAGGAGTGGCTACACCTTC.

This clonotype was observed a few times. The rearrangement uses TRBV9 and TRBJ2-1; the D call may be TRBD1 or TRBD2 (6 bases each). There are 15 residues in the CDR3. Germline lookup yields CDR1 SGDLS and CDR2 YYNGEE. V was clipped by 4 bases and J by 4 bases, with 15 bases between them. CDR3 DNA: TGTGCCAGCAGCATCGGGACTCAGGGGTACAATGAGCAGTTCTTC. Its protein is CASSIGTQGYNEQFF.

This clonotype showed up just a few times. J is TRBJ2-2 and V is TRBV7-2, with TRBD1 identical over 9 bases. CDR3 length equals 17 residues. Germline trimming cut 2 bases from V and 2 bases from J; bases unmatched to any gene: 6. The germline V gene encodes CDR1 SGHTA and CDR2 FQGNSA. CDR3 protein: CASSLTGTGRNTGELFF. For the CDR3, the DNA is TGTGCCAGCAGCTTAACCGGGACAGGGAGAAACACCGGGGAGCTGTTTTTT.

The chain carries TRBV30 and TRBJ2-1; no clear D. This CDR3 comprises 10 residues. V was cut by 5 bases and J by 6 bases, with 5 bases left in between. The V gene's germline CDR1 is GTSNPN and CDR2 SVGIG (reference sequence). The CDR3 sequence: CAWRSNEQFF. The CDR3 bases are TGTGCCTGGCGATCCAATGAGCAGTTCTTC.

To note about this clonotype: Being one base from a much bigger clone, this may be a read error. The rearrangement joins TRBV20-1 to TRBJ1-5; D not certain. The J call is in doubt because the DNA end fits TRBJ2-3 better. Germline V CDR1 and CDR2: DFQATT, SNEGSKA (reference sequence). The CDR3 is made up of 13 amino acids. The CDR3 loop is CSVGRSVGQPQYF. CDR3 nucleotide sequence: TGCAGTGTTGGTAGGTCTGTGGGTCAGCCCCAGTATTTT.

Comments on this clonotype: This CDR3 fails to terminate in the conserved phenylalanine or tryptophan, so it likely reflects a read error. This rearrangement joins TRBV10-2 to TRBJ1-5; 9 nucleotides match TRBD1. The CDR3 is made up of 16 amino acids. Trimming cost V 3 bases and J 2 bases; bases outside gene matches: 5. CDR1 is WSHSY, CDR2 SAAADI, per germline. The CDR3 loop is CASSDPGQGCNQPQHL. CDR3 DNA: TGCGCCAGCAGTGACCCGGGACAGGGATGCAATCAGCCCCAGCATCTT.

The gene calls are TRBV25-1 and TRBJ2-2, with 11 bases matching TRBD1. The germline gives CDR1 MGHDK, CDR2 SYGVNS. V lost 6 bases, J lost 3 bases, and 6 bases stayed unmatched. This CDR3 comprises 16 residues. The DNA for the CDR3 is TGTGCCAGCAGCCTTGGACAGGGGGCTTACACCGGGGAGCTGTTTTTT. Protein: CASSLGQGAYTGELFF.

The CDR3 nucleotides read TGTGCCATCAGTGCTTTAGGGGGTGGCGAGCAGTACTTC. Translating it yields CAISALGGGEQYF. The V call is TRBV10-3, the J call TRBJ2-7, with D possibly being TRBD1 (6 bases). V was cut by 4 bases and J by 6 bases, with 13 bases left in between. The CDR3 length is 13 residues. In germline, CDR1 is ENHRY, CDR2 SYGVKD.

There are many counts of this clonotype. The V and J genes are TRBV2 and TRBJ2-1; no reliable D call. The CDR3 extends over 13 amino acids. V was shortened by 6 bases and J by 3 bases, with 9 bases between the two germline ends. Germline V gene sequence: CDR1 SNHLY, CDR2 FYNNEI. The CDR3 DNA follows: TGTGCCAGCAGGGCCAGAATCTACAATGAGCAGTTCTTC. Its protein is CASRARIYNEQFF. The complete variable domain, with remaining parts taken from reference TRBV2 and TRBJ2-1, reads EPEVTQTPSHQVTQMGQEVILRCVPISNHLYFYWYRQILGQKVEFLVSFYNNEISEKSEIFDDQFSVERPDGSNFTLKIRSTKLEDSAMYFCASRARIYNEQFFGPGTRLTVL.

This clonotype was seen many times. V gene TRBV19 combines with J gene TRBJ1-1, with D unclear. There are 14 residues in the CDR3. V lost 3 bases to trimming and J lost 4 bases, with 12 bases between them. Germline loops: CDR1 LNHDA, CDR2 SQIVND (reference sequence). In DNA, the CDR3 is TGTGCCAGTAGTATGGACTCAGAAGGCACTGAAGCTTTCTTT. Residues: CASSMDSEGTEAFF. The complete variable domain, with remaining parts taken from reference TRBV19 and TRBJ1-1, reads DGGITQSPKYLFRKEGQNVTLSCEQNLNHDAMYWYRQDPGQGLRLIYYSQIVNDFQKGDIAEGYSVSREKKESFPLTVTSAQKNPTAFYLCASSMDSEGTEAFFGQGTRLTVV.